This TCR beta chain was sequenced during a study of CXCR3-negative and CXCR3-positive naive CD8 T cells. Germline CDR1 and CDR2: MNHNS and SASEGT. CDR3 length: 12 amino acids. cDNA libraries for TRB were generated by 5' RACE incorporating UMI labels. For each CDR3 protein, TCRdb gives one entry from its re-call of the 5' RACE reads, without DNA. This repertoire includes 45,000 to 55,000 distinct CDR3 sequences. The rearrangement joins TRBV6-1 to TRBJ2-1; TCRdb indicates TRBD1, and absent DNA this call remains unverified. Sequencing was performed on memory CD8+ T cells from blood. The TCR originated in a human donor in good health. Some clones in this sample may be carry-over from other donors' samples. The CDR3 loop reads CASARFENEQFF.